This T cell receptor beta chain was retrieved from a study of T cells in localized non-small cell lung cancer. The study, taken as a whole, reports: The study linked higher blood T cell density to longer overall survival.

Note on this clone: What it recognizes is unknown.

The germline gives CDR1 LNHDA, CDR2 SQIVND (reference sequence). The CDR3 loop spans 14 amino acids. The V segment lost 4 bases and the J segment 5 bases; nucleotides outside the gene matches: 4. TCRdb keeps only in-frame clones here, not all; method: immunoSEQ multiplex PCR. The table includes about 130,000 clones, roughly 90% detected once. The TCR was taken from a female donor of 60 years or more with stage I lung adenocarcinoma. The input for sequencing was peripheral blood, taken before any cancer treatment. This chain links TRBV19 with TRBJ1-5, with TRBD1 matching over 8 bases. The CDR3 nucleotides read TGTGCCAGTAGTACAGGGGGCGACTATCAGCCCCAGCATTTT. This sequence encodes CASSTGGDYQPQHF.